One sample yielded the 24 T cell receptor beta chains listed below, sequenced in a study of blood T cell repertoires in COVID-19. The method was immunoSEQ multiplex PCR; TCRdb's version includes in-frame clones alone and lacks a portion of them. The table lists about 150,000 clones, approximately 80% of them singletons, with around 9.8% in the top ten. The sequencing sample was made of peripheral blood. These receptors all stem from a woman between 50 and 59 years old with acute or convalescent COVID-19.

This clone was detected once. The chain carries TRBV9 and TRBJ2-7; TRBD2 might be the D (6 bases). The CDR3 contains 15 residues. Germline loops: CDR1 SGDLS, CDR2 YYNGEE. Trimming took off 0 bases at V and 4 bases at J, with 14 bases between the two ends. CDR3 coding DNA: TGTGCCAGCAGCGTAGGATCCGGGGCGGGGTACGAGCAGTACTTC. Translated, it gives CASSVGSGAGYEQYF.

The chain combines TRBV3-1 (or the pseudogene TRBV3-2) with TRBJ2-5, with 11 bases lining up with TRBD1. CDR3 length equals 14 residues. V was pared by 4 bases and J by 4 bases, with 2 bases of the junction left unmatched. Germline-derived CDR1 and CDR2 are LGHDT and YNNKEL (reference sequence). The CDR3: CASSRTGGGETQYF. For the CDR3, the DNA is TGTGCCAGCAGCCGGACAGGGGGCGGAGAGACCCAGTACTTC.

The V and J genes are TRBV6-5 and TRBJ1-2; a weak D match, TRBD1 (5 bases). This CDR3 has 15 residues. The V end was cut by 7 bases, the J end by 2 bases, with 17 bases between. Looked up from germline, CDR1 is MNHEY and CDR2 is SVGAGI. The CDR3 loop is CASKPYGGANYGYTF. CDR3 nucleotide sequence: TGTGCCAGCAAACCCTACGGAGGGGCGAACTATGGCTACACCTTC.

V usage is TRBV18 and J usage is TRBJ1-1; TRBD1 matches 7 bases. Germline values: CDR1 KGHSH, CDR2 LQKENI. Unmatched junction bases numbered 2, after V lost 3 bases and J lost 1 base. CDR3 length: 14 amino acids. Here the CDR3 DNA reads TGTGCCAGCTCACCCGACAGGGCGAACACTGAAGCTTTCTTT. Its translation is CASSPDRANTEAFF. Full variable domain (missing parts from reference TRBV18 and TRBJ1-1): NAGVMQNPRHLVRRRGQEARLRCSPMKGHSHVYWYRQLPEEGLKFMVYLQKENIIDESGMPKERFSAEFPKEGPSILRIQQVVRGDSAAYFCASSPDRANTEAFFGQGTRLTVV.

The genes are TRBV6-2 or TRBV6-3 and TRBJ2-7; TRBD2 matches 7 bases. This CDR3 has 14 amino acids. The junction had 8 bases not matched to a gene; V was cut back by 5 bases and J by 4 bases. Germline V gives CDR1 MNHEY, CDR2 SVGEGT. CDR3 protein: CASSRLAGGYEQYF. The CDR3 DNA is TGTGCCAGCAGTCGTTTAGCGGGTGGTTACGAGCAGTACTTC.

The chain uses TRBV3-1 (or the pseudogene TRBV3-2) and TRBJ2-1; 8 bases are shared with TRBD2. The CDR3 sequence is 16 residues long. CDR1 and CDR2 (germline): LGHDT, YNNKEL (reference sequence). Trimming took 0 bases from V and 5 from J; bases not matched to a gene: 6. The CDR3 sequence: CASSQEWVAGNNEQFF. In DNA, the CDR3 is TGTGCCAGCAGCCAAGAGTGGGTAGCGGGGAACAATGAGCAGTTCTTC.

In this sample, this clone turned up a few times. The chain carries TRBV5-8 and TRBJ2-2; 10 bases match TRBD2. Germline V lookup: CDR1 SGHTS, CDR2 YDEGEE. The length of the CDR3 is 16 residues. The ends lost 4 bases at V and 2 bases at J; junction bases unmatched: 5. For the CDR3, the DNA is TGTGCCAGCAGCAGAGGGACTAGCGCCAACACCGGGGAGCTGTTTTTT. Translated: CASSRGTSANTGELFF.

CDR3 loop: CASSVAPTGELFF. Written as DNA, the CDR3 is TGTGCCAGCAGCGTAGCTCCCACCGGGGAGCTGTTTTTT. The chain combines TRBV9 with TRBJ2-2; no clear D gene. This CDR3 region has 13 residues. CDR1 and CDR2 from the germline V gene are SGDLS and YYNGEE. Trimming left V 0 bases short and J 4 bases short, with 4 bases between.

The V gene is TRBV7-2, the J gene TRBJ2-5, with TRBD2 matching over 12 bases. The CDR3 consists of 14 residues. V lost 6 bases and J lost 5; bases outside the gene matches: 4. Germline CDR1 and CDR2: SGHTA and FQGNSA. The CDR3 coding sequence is TGTGCCAGCAGACTAGCGGGAGGAGGGGAGACCCAGTACTTC. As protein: CASRLAGGGETQYF. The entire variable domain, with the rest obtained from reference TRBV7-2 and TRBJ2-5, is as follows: GAGVSQSPSNKVTEKGKDVELRCDPISGHTALYWYRQSLGQGLEFLIYFQGNSAPDKSGLPSDRFSAERTGGSVSTLTIQRTQQEDSAVYLCASRLAGGGETQYFGPGTRLLVL.

As DNA, the CDR3 is TGTGCCAGCAGCTTGGCTTTTTCGGGGAGTTACAATGAGCAGTTCTTC. It specifies CASSLAFSGSYNEQFF. The chain combines TRBV7-3 with TRBJ2-1, with a tentative D call TRBD2 (5 bases). There are 16 residues in the CDR3. Per the germline V gene, CDR1 is SGHTA and CDR2 is FQGTGA. V was clipped by 3 bases and J by 4 bases, with 16 bases between them.

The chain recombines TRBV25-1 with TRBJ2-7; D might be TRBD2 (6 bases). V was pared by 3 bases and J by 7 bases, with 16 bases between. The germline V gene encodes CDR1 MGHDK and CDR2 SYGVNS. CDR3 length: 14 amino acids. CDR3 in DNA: TGTGCCAGCAGTGACCACAACGCTGGAGGGGAGCAGTACTTC. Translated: CASSDHNAGGEQYF.

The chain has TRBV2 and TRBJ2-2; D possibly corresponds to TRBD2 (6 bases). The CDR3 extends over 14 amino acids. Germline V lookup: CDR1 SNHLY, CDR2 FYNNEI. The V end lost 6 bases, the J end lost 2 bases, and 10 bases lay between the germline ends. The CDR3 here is CASRSGTNTGELFF. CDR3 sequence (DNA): TGTGCCAGCAGGTCAGGGACTAACACCGGGGAGCTGTTTTTT.

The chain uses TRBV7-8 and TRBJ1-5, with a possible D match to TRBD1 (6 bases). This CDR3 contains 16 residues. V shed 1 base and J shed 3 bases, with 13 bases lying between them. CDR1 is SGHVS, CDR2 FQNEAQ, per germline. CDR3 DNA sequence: TGTGCCAGCAGCTTAGGGACAGCAGGCCTCAATCAGCCCCAGCATTTT. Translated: CASSLGTAGLNQPQHF.

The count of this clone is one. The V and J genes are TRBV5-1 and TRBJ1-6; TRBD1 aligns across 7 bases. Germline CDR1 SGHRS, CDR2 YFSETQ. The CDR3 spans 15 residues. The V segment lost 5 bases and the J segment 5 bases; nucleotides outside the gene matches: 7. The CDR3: CASRSGQENNSPLHF. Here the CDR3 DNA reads TGCGCCAGCAGGTCCGGACAGGAAAATAATTCACCCCTCCACTTT.

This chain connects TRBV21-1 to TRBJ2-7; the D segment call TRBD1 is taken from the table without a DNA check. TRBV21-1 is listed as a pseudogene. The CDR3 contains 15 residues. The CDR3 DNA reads TGTGCCAGCAGCAAAAACGACAGGGGTCTCCACGAGCAGTACTTC. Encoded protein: CASSKNDRGLHEQYF.

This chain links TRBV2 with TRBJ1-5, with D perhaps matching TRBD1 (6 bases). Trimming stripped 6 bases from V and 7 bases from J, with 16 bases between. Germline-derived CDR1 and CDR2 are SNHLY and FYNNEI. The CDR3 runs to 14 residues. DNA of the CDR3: TGTGCCAGCAGCCAACAGGGTTTTGGGCAGCCCCAGCATTTT. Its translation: CASSQQGFGQPQHF.

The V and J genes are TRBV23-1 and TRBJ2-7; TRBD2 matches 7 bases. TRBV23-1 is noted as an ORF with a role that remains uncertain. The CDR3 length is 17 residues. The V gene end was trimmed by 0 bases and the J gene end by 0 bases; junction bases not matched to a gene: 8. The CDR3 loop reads CASSQSVPGGRSYEQYF. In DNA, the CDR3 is TGCGCCAGCAGTCAATCGGTCCCGGGGGGTCGCTCCTACGAGCAGTACTTC.

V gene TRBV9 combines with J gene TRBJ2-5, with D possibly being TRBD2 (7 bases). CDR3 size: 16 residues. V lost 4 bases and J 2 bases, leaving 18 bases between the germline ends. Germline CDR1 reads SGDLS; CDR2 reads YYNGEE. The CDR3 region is CASSPLWGGGQETQYF. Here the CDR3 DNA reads TGTGCCAGCAGCCCCCTCTGGGGAGGGGGTCAAGAGACCCAGTACTTC.

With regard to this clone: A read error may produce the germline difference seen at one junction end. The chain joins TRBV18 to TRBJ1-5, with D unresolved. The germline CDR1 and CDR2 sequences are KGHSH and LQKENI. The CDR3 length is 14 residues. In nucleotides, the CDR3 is TGTGCCAGCTCACCACCCAAAGGGCGAGGGTTTCGGTGTTTT. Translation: CASSPPKGRGFRCF.

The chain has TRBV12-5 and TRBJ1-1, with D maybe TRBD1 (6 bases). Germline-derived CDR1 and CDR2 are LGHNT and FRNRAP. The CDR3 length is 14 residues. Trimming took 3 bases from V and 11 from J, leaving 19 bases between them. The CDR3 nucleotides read TGTGCTAGTGGTTTAGACTCAGGGGTCGGTCGCGCTTTCTTT. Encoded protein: CASGLDSGVGRAFF.

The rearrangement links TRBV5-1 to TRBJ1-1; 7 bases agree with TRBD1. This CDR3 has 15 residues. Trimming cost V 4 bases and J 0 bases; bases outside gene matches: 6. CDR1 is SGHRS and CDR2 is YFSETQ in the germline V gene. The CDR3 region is CASSTQGQLNTEAFF. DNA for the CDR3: TGCGCCAGCAGCACCCAGGGACAGCTGAACACTGAAGCTTTCTTT.

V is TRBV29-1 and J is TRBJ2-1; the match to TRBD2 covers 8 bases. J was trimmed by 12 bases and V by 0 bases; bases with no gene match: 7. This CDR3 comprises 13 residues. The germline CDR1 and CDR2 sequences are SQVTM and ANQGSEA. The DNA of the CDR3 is TGCAGCGTTGAAGAAAGGCGGGGACTAGGGCAGTTCTTC. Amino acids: CSVEERRGLGQFF.

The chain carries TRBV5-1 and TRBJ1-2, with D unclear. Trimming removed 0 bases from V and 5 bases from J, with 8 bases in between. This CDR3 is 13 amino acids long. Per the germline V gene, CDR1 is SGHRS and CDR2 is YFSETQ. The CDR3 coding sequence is TGCGCCAGCAGCTTGGACTCTTCTTATGGCTACACCTTC. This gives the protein CASSLDSSYGYTF.

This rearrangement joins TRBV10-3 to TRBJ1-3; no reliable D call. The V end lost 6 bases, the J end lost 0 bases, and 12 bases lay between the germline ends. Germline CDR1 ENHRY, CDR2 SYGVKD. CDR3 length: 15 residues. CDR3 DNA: TGTGCCATCAGCCCCCGGGGTAGCTCTGGAAACACCATATATTTT. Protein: CAISPRGSSGNTIYF.